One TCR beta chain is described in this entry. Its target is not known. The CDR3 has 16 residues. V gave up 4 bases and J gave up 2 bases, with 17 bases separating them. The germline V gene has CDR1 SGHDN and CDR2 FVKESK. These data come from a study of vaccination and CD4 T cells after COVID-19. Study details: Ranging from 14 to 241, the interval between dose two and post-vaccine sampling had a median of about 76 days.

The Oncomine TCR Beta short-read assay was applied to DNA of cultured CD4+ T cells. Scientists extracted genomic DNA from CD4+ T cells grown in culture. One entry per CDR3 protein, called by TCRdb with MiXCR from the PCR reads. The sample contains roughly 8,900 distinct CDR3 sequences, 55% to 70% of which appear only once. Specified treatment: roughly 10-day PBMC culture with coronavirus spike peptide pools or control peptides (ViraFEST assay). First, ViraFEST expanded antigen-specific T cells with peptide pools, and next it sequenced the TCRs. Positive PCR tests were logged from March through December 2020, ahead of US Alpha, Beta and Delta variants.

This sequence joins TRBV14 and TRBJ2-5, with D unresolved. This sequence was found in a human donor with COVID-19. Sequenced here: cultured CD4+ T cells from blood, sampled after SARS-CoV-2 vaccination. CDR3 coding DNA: TGTGCCAGCAGCCCACCCGTCCGCAACTTACAAGAGACCCAGTACTTC. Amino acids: CASSPPVRNLQETQYF.